This T cell receptor (beta chain) was observed in a study of CD8 T cells in ankylosing spondylitis. The germline V gene has CDR1 LGHNA and CDR2 YSLEER. V was pared by 1 base and J by 4 bases, with 7 bases between. The CDR3 sequence is 13 residues long. It was by quantitative 5'-RACE with molecular barcodes that TCR beta libraries were made. Using its own MiXCR run on the 5' RACE reads, TCRdb lists one record per CDR3 protein. The sample has about 150,000 distinct CDR3 sequences; 44% are singletons. In the case of this clonotype: Its antigen is unknown.

General study findings and limits: Earlier authors reported some of these motif variants in reactive arthritis synovial fluid and blood. Clones linked to disease were reported to show significant enrichment in matched ankylosing spondylitis synovial fluid.

This chain uses TRBV4-3 with TRBJ2-5, with D perhaps TRBD2 (6 bases). Material for sequencing was synovial fluid, either unsorted or a sorted T cell fraction (not recorded which). This clonotype originated in a male donor with ankylosing spondylitis. The CDR3 nucleotides are TGCGCCAGCAGCCAAGGGACTATAGAGACCCAGTACTTC. Residues: CASSQGTIETQYF.